The rows below give T cell receptor beta chains drawn from one sample of a study of beta chain features in type 1 diabetes. Clones were sequenced by immunoSEQ multiplex PCR, and TCRdb holds only the in-frame ones, with some missing. Among 120,000 to 150,000 clones listed, around 13% were seen once. Sequenced material: central memory CD4+ T cells from blood. The receptors were sampled from a man between 18 and 29 years old with type 1 diabetes. The CDR3 runs from the conserved cysteine through the conserved F or W. A D gene is named only where the DNA matches it firmly. Clone size is given for some rows only: seen once, a few or many times, or a class if the clone is expanded.

j_call	clone_size	v_call	cdr3_length	d_call	cdr3_aa	cdr3_nt
TRBJ2-2	once	TRBV4-1	17	NA	CASSRAAGGADTGELFF	TGCGCCAGCAGCCGGGCAGCAGGGGGGGCGGACACCGGGGAGCTGTTTTTT
TRBJ2-3	few	TRBV4-2	16	NA	CASSLPGRSAADTQYF	TGTGCCAGCAGCCTCCCGGGGCGCTCCGCGGCAGATACGCAGTATTTT
TRBJ1-6	NA	TRBV27	15	NA	CASSPSGSGSSPLHF	TGTGCCAGCAGCCCTTCGGGGTCCGGGAGTTCACCCCTCCACTTT
TRBJ2-7	NA	TRBV18	12	NA	CASSPDSYEQYF	TGTGCCAGCTCACCGGACAGCTACGAGCAGTACTTC
TRBJ1-1	NA	TRBV6-1	14	NA	CASSGDYFDAEAFF	TGTGCCAGCAGTGGGGACTACTTTGATGCTGAAGCTTTCTTT
TRBJ1-4	NA	TRBV11-1	15	NA	CASSFTAGINEKLFF	TGTGCCAGCAGCTTTACGGCAGGGATTAATGAAAAACTGTTTTTT
TRBJ2-7	NA	TRBV18	11	NA	CASSGDYEQYF	TGTGCCAGCTCAGGAGATTACGAGCAGTACTTC
TRBJ2-5	NA	TRBV30	14	NA	CAWSVTRYQETQYF	TGTGCCTGGAGTGTGACGAGGTATCAAGAGACCCAGTACTTC
TRBJ1-6	NA	TRBV7-3	15	NA	CANPPGHEYNSPLHF	TGTGCCAACCCCCCGGGACACGAGTATAATTCACCCCTCCACTTT
TRBJ1-3	few	TRBV29-1	14	TRBD1	CSAGTAGSGNTIYF	TGCAGCGCCGGGACAGCGGGCTCTGGAAACACCATATATTTT
TRBJ2-3	few	TRBV29-1	13	TRBD2	CSVQTSGLGTQYF	TGCAGCGTTCAGACTAGCGGGCTAGGTACGCAGTATTTT
TRBJ2-7	NA	TRBV29-1	11	NA	CSHTEGYEQYF	TGCAGCCACACGGAGGGCTACGAGCAGTACTTC
TRBJ2-3	NA	TRBV6-5	15	TRBD2	CASSLAGGGSDTQYF	TGTGCCAGCAGTCTAGCGGGGGGAGGGTCAGATACGCAGTATTTT
TRBJ2-2	few	TRBV30	12	NA	CAWSVLVGELFF	TGTGCCTGGAGTGTGTTGGTCGGGGAGCTGTTTTTT
TRBJ2-7	NA	TRBV10-3	15	NA	CAISDPGQTAYEQYF	TGTGCCATCAGTGACCCAGGACAGACAGCCTACGAGCAGTACTTC
TRBJ2-7	few	TRBV9	14	NA	CASSVEVGSYEQYF	TGTGCCAGCAGCGTAGAAGTCGGGTCCTACGAGCAGTACTTC
TRBJ2-3	many	TRBV28	13	NA	CASSSEEADTQYF	TGTGCCAGCAGTAGCGAGGAGGCAGATACGCAGTATTTT
TRBJ2-3	NA	TRBV4-2	15	NA	CASSQDEYNTDTQYF	TGTGCCAGCAGCCAAGATGAGTATAACACAGATACGCAGTATTTT
TRBJ2-7	NA	TRBV30	12	NA	CAWSVQGAEQYF	TGTGCCTGGAGTGTACAGGGTGCCGAGCAGTACTTC
TRBJ2-7	NA	TRBV18	15	TRBD2	CASFVGLAGVYEQYF	TGTGCCAGCTTCGTAGGACTAGCGGGGGTCTACGAGCAGTACTTC
TRBJ2-5	few	TRBV7-9	14	TRBD2	CASTSGGNQETQYF	TGTGCCAGCACTAGCGGGGGCAACCAAGAGACCCAGTACTTC
TRBJ2-5	few	TRBV28	16	TRBD1	CASSLTADRGRETQYF	TGTGCCAGCAGTTTAACCGCCGACAGGGGTAGAGAGACCCAGTACTTC
TRBJ2-3	NA	TRBV5-1	13	NA	CASSQTGTDTQYF	TGCGCCAGCAGCCAAACAGGGACAGATACGCAGTATTTT
TRBJ2-5	few	TRBV6-5	15	NA	CASSYSRGEQETQYF	TGTGCCAGCAGTTACTCGAGAGGGGAACAAGAGACCCAGTACTTC
TRBJ1-2	NA	TRBV4-1	14	NA	CASSQGTDGYGYTF	TGCGCCAGCAGCCAAGGGACAGACGGCTATGGCTACACCTTC
TRBJ2-7	NA	TRBV7-2	15	TRBD2	CASSSSGGNTYEQYF	TGTGCCAGCAGCAGTAGCGGGGGGAATACCTACGAGCAGTACTTC
TRBJ1-5	NA	TRBV2	17	NA	CASSEANGRYSNQPQHF	TGTGCCAGCAGTGAAGCGAACGGACGGTATAGCAATCAGCCCCAGCATTTT
TRBJ2-1	few	TRBV28	15	NA	CASSRGSAGDVEQFF	TGTGCCAGCAGCCGGGGTTCAGCGGGCGATGTTGAGCAGTTCTTC
TRBJ2-5	NA	TRBV18	13	NA	CASSPDHQETQYF	TGTGCCAGCTCACCAGACCACCAAGAGACCCAGTACTTC
TRBJ1-6	NA	TRBV6-5	15	TRBD1	CASRDTGASGSPLHF	TGTGCCAGCAGGGACACAGGGGCCTCGGGTTCACCCCTCCACTTT
TRBJ1-6	NA	TRBV9	14	NA	CASSVEPANSPLHF	TGTGCCAGCAGCGTAGAACCAGCAAATTCACCCCTCCACTTT
TRBJ2-3	few	TRBV30	13	NA	CAWSQTGPDTQYF	TGTGCCTGGAGTCAAACGGGTCCAGATACGCAGTATTTT
TRBJ2-2	NA	TRBV7-2	15	NA	CASSSSTPNTGELFF	TGTGCCAGCAGCTCTTCGACTCCGAACACCGGGGAGCTGTTTTTT
TRBJ2-3	NA	TRBV10-1	14	TRBD2	CASRGLAVTDTQYF	TGCGCCAGCAGAGGACTAGCGGTTACAGATACGCAGTATTTT
TRBJ2-3	NA	TRBV5-1	15	TRBD1	CASSPRTGRTDTQYF	TGCGCCAGCAGCCCGAGGACAGGGCGCACAGATACGCAGTATTTT
TRBJ2-3	NA	TRBV30	15	NA	CAWSVQSGSTDTQYF	TGTGCCTGGAGTGTACAAAGCGGCAGCACAGATACGCAGTATTTT
TRBJ2-1	NA	TRBV9	13	NA	CASSELGYNEQFF	TGTGCCAGCAGCGAACTAGGCTACAATGAGCAGTTCTTC
TRBJ1-2	NA	TRBV4-1	14	TRBD1	CASSPPDREDGYTF	TGTGCCAGCAGCCCCCCAGACAGGGAGGATGGCTACACCTTC
TRBJ1-2	few	TRBV7-3	14	TRBD1	CASSPGQGAYGYTF	TGTGCCAGCAGCCCCGGTCAGGGGGCTTATGGCTACACCTTC
TRBJ1-2	NA	TRBV25-1	13	NA	CASSAPTNYGYTF	TGTGCCAGCAGTGCCCCCACGAACTATGGCTACACCTTC
TRBJ2-1	few	TRBV11-2	13	NA	CASSLAAYNEQFF	TGTGCCAGCAGCTTAGCGGCTTACAATGAGCAGTTCTTC
TRBJ1-6	few	TRBV2	14	NA	CASSEDSDFSPLHF	TGTGCCAGCAGTGAAGACAGTGACTTTTCACCCCTCCACTTT
TRBJ2-1	NA	TRBV29-1	15	TRBD2	CSVRPTSGGAYEQFF	TGCAGCGTTCGCCCGACTAGCGGGGGGGCCTATGAGCAGTTCTTC
TRBJ2-7	NA	TRBV18	15	NA	CASSPGGGGGYEQYF	TGTGCCAGCTCACCAGGGGGCGGCGGAGGCTACGAGCAGTACTTC
TRBJ1-5	few	TRBV27	14	TRBD1	CASSRRQGEQPQHF	TGTGCCAGCAGTCGACGACAGGGGGAGCAGCCCCAGCATTTT